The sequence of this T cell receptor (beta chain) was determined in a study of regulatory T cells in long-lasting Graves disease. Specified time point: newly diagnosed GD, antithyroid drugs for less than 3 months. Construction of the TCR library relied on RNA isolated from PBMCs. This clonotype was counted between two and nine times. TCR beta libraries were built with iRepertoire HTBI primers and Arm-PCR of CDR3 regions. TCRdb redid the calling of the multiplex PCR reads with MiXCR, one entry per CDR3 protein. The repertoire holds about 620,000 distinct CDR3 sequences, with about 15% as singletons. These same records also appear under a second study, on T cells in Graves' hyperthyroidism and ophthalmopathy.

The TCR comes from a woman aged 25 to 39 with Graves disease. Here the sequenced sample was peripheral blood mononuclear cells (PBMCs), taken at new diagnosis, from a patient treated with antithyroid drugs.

CDR3 region: CASSLWTRATGELFF. The CDR3, as DNA: TGTGCCAGCAGCCTATGGACTAGAGCCACCGGGGAGCTGTTTTTT. V and J are TRBV3-1 and TRBJ2-2; TRBD2 matches 7 bases. The CDR3 extends over 15 amino acids. V lost 4 bases to trimming and J lost 4 bases; unmatched junction nucleotides: 6. CDR1 and CDR2 (germline): LGHDT, YNNKEL (reference sequence).